Sequencing of this T cell receptor (beta chain) was carried out in a study of TIL therapy for anti-PD-1-resistant metastatic lung cancer. Study information: Progressing patients received lymphodepletion, expanded TIL infusion and IL-2. Findings of the study overall: TIL clonotype persistence in blood showed no apparent association with response.

The CDR3 covers 14 residues. CDR1 and CDR2 (germline): MNHEY, SVGAGI. Trimming cost V 5 bases and J 2 bases, with 13 bases left between them. Points on this clone: Its antigen remains unknown.

Sequencing used immunoSEQ v3. TCRdb's copy holds only in-frame clones and misses some; the assay was immunoSEQ multiplex PCR. The sample yields more than 50,000 clones, 80% to 90% seen once. As for time point: pre-treatment sample, taken before nivolumab and TIL therapy. This clonotype was sampled from a person aged 25 to 80 with non-small cell lung cancer. The V call is TRBV6-5, the J call TRBJ2-7; TRBD2 might be the D (7 bases). Specimen: blood, collected at baseline. The CDR3 DNA is TGTGCCAGCAGTCCCGGGGGGCCCCCCTACGAGCAGTACTTC. This translates into CASSPGGPPYEQYF.